The next 6 T cell receptor beta chains were all read from a single sample in a study of T cell responses to AZD1222 COVID-19 vaccine. Profiled with immunoSEQ multiplex PCR; TCRdb holds only in-frame clones, not every one. Here the sample spans fewer than 250,000 clones, roughly 91% being singletons. Sequencing used peripheral blood, obtained on day 0 of MenACWY control vaccination. The receptor set was obtained from an adult in good health.

The chain employs TRBV5-1 and TRBJ2-3; 15 bases map to TRBD2. The junction had 6 bases not matched to a gene; V was cut back by 4 bases and J by 3 bases. The length of the CDR3 is 17 residues. CDR1 SGHRS and CDR2 YFSETQ come from the germline V gene. CDR3 loop: CASSLDGTSGGTDTQYF. The DNA of the CDR3 is TGCGCCAGCAGCCTGGACGGGACTAGCGGGGGGACAGATACGCAGTATTTT.

The chain joins TRBV3-1 (or the pseudogene TRBV3-2) to TRBJ1-3; possibly TRBD1 for D (5 bases). CDR1 and CDR2 (germline): LGHDT, YNNKEL (reference sequence). V lost 0 bases and J 4 bases, leaving 10 bases between the germline ends. CDR3 length: 15 amino acids. CDR3 loop: CASSQDPTAGNTIYF. CDR3 nucleotides: TGTGCCAGCAGCCAAGATCCGACAGCGGGAAACACCATATATTTT.

The genes are TRBV4-2 and TRBJ2-3, with D maybe TRBD2 (6 bases). This CDR3 region has 16 residues. Trimming took off 0 bases at V and 2 bases at J, with 12 bases between the two ends. Germline CDR1 LGHNA, CDR2 YNFKEQ. CDR3: CASSQDRAGSTDTQYF. Here the CDR3 DNA reads TGTGCCAGCAGCCAAGATCGGGCGGGGTCCACAGATACGCAGTATTTT.

The chain joins TRBV7-3 to TRBJ2-7, with TRBD1 matching over 8 bases. The CDR3 sequence is 15 residues long. Germline CDR1 reads SGHTA; CDR2 reads FQGTGA. V was pared by 2 bases and J by 3 bases, with 6 bases of the junction left unmatched. This chain's CDR3 is CASSLHQGASYEQYF. CDR3 in DNA: TGTGCCAGCAGCTTACATCAGGGGGCGAGCTACGAGCAGTACTTC.

This sequence joins TRBV5-5 and TRBJ2-2, with a tentative D call TRBD1 (6 bases). Deletions cut 4 bases from V and 3 bases from J, with 13 bases between. The CDR3 spans 15 residues. The germline CDR1 and CDR2 sequences are SGHKS and YYEKEE (reference sequence). CDR3 coding DNA: TGTGCCAGCAGCCGACTCAGGACAGACACCGGGGAGCTGTTTTTT. It yields the protein CASSRLRTDTGELFF. Looking up the rest from reference TRBV5-5 and TRBJ2-2 gives the full variable domain: DAGVTQSPTHLIKTRGQQVTLRCSPISGHKSVSWYQQVLGQGPQFIFQYYEKEERGRGNFPDRFSARQFPNYSSELNVNALLLGDSALYLCASSRLRTDTGELFFGEGSRLTVL.

The chain combines TRBV9 with TRBJ2-3; D gene ambiguous. The V gene's germline CDR1 is SGDLS and CDR2 YYNGEE. The CDR3 is 13 amino acids. Between the trimmed V and J ends, which lost 0 bases and 5 bases, there was a span of 7 bases. This CDR3 is CASSVAQLDTQYF. The CDR3 DNA sequence: TGTGCCAGCAGCGTAGCCCAGTTAGATACGCAGTATTTT. The entire variable domain, with the rest obtained from reference TRBV9 and TRBJ2-3, is as follows: DSGVTQTPKHLITATGQRVTLRCSPRSGDLSVYWYQQSLDQGLQFLIQYYNGEERAKGNILERFSAQQFPDLHSELNLSSLELGDSALYFCASSVAQLDTQYFGPGTRLTVL.